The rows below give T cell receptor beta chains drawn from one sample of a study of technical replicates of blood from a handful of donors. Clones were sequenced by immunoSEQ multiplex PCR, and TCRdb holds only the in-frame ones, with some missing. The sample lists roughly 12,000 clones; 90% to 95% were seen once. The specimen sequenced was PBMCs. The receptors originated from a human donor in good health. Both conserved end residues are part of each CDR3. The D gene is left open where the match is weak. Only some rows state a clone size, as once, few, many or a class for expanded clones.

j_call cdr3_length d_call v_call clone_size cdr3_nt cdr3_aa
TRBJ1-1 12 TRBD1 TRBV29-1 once TGCAGCGTTGAAGGACAGGGGGCTGAAGCTTTCTTT CSVEGQGAEAFF
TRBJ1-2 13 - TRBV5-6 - TGTGCCAGCAGCTGGAGCCAGGGCAGGGGCTACACCTTC CASSWSQGRGYTF
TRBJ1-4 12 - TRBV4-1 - TGCGCCAGCAGCCAAGATAAGGGGAAACTGTTTTTT CASSQDKGKLFF
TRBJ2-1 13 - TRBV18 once TGTGCCAGCTCACTCACTCAGGGTAATGAGCAGTTCTTC CASSLTQGNEQFF
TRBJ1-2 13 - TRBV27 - TGTGCCAGCAGTTTTGGACAGAACTATGGCTACACCTTC CASSFGQNYGYTF
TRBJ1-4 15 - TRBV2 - TGTGCCAGCAGTGAATGGGGCAGACTTAATGAAAAACTGTTTTTT CASSEWGRLNEKLFF
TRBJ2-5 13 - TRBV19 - TGTGCCAGTACCCCCCGGGTCGGAGAGACCCAGTACTTC CASTPRVGETQYF
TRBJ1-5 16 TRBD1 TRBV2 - TGTGCCAGCAGAAAGGACAGGGGCCGGGCGGGGCAGCCCCAGCATTTT CASRKDRGRAGQPQHF
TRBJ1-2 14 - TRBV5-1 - TGCGCCAGCAGCCTATCTGACATAAACTATGGCTACACCTTC CASSLSDINYGYTF
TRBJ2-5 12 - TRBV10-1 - TGCGCCAGCAAGGACAGCCAAGAGACCCAGTACTTC CASKDSQETQYF
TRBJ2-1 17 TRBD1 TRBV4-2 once TGTGCCAGCAGCCAAGACCCCACGGGACAGGGTGGCGATGAGCAGTTCTTC CASSQDPTGQGGDEQFF
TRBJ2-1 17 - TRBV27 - TGTGCCAGCAGTTTATCGGTTGGGACTCACTCCTACAATGAGCAGTTCTTC CASSLSVGTHSYNEQFF
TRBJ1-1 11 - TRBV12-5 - TGTGCTAGTGGCCCCGGCACTGAAGCTTTCTTT CASGPGTEAFF
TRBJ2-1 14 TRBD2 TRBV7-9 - TGTGCGGCGCATTCGGGAGGGCCCCCCAATGAGCAGTTCTTC CAAHSGGPPNEQFF
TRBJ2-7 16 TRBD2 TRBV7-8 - TGTGCCAGCAGCTTAGCACGGGGGGGAGACTCCTACGAGCAGTACTTC CASSLARGGDSYEQYF
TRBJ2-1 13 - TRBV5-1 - TGCGCCAGCAGCTTGGGGCAGGGCAATGAGCAGTTCTTC CASSLGQGNEQFF
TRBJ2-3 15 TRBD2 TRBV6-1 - TGTGCCATCGGACTAGCGGGCACTAGCACAGATACGCAGTATTTT CAIGLAGTSTDTQYF
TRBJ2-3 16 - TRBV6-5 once TGTGCCAGCAGTTACTCGAGGCTAACTAGCACAGATACGCAGTATTTT CASSYSRLTSTDTQYF
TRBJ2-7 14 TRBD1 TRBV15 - TGTGCCACCAGCAGCCGGGACAGGGGGATCGAGCAGTACTTC CATSSRDRGIEQYF
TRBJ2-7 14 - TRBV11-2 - TGTGCCAGCAGGTCCCTCAGGGACTTTGGCGAGCAGTACTTC CASRSLRDFGEQYF
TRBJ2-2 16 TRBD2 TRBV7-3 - TGTGCCAGCAGCTTTAGCGGGAGGGCCTCCACCGGGGAGCTGTTTTTT CASSFSGRASTGELFF
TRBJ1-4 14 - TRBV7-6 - TGTGCCAGCAGCTTAGTGTCAGGGTTTGAAAAACTGTTTTTT CASSLVSGFEKLFF
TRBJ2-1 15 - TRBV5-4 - TGTGCCAGCAGCTTGCTGGAGAGCTCCTACAATGAGCAGTTCTTC CASSLLESSYNEQFF
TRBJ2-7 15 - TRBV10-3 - TGTGCCATCAGTGGTGGCCGGGCCAGAACGGGAGAGCAGTACTTC CAISGGRARTGEQYF
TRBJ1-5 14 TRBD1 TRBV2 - TGTGCCAGCAGCCTCGACAGGGGCAATCAGCCCCAGCATTTT CASSLDRGNQPQHF
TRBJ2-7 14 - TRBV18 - TGTGCCAGCTCACCAGGAGTCAGACTATACGAGCAGTACTTC CASSPGVRLYEQYF
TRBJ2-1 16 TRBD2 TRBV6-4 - TGTGCCAGCAGTAGGGCTAGCGGGAGTGGCCCGAGTGAGCAGTTCTTC CASSRASGSGPSEQFF
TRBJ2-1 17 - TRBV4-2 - TGTGCCAGCAGCCACAACCTTGAGAGGGTGGCCTACAATGAGCAGTTCTTC CASSHNLERVAYNEQFF
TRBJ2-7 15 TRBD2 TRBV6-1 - TGTGCCAGCAGTGAAGGACTAGCGGGATCCTACGAGCAGTACTTC CASSEGLAGSYEQYF
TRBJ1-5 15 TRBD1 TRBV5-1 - TGCGCCAGCAGCCCGACAGGGGACAGCAATCAGCCCCAGCATTTT CASSPTGDSNQPQHF